This TCR beta chain was found in a study of blood T cell repertoires in COVID-19. About the study: COVID-19 samples from acute and convalescent phases originated in the United States, Italy and Spain. From T cells, B-cell-depleted T cells, or PBMCs came the material, which was cDNA or gDNA.

Authors' processing steps: The assay estimated nucleated cells by amplifying reference gene primers. The assay was immunoSEQ multiplex PCR, and TCRdb's table has in-frame clones only and misses some. V and J calls and clone size come straight from that table; D and trimming were deduced from the DNA. Counted here are about 29,000 clones, 65% to 90% occurring once; the ten biggest clones make up more than 1.5%. This CDR3 spans 15 amino acids. Germline CDR1 MNHEY, CDR2 SVGAGI. V dropped 5 bases and J dropped 3; count of bases not matched to a gene: 8. This clone was seen just once. The chain has TRBV6-5 and TRBJ2-5; 8 positions match TRBD2. The TCR sequence derives from a man of 80 years or more with active or convalescent COVID-19. Specimen: peripheral blood. Here the CDR3 DNA reads TGTGCCAGCAGTCCCGTCGAGCGGGGGAAAGAGACCCAGTACTTC. This codes for CASSPVERGKETQYF.